The rows below give T cell receptor beta chains drawn from one sample of a study of blood T cell repertoires in COVID-19. Profiled with immunoSEQ multiplex PCR; TCRdb holds only in-frame clones, not every one. The sample includes some 220,000 clones, around 81% of them seen just once. Sequenced material: peripheral blood. The source of these receptors is a woman aged 55-69 years with active or convalescent COVID-19. Each CDR3 is given with its conserved first and last residue. The D gene is left open where the match is weak. Only part of the rows carry a size: once, few, many, or a class if the clone is expanded.

NA	TRBV11-2	NA	TRBJ2-1	CASSLASGYNEQFF	TGTGCCAGCAGCTTAGCCTCAGGGTACAATGAGCAGTTCTTC
NA	TRBV23-1	NA	TRBJ1-1	CAGNRVLNTEAFF	TGCGCCGGCAACAGAGTCCTGAACACTGAAGCTTTCTTT
NA	TRBV5-4	NA	TRBJ1-2	CASSLEPSGGYTF	TGTGCCAGCAGCTTGGAGCCTTCGGGTGGCTACACCTTC
NA	TRBV15	NA	TRBJ1-4	CATSGTGRAYEKLFF	TGTGCCACCAGCGGCACAGGGCGTGCTTATGAAAAACTGTTTTTT
TRBD2	TRBV5-1	NA	TRBJ2-1	CASSPAGSGRGSYNEQFF	TGCGCCAGCAGCCCCGCCGGGAGCGGGAGAGGGTCCTACAATGAGCAGTTCTTC
TRBD2	TRBV3-1/TRBV3-2	NA	TRBJ2-1	CASSQDIASGRYNEQFF	TGTGCCAGCAGCCAAGATATAGCTAGCGGGAGGTACAATGAGCAGTTCTTC
TRBD1	TRBV9	NA	TRBJ2-4	CASSVTYRGNIQYF	TGTGCCAGCAGCGTAACCTACAGGGGAAACATTCAGTACTTC
TRBD1	TRBV28	NA	TRBJ1-5	CASSPPRQGIQPQHF	TGTGCCAGCAGTCCCCCTCGACAGGGGATCCAGCCCCAGCATTTT
NA	TRBV28	NA	TRBJ2-3	CASTPVGLAIDTQYF	TGTGCCAGCACCCCCGTCGGGCTAGCGATAGATACGCAGTATTTT
TRBD1	TRBV5-1	NA	TRBJ2-7	CASSPGTGEQYF	TGCGCCAGCAGCCCAGGGACAGGCGAGCAGTACTTC
TRBD1	TRBV15	few	TRBJ2-1	CATSPLGDRGNEQFF	TGTGCCACCAGCCCCCTGGGGGACAGGGGTAATGAGCAGTTCTTC
TRBD2	TRBV10-3	NA	TRBJ2-3	CAINRGIGGLDTDTQYF	TGTGCCATCAATCGGGGAATCGGGGGACTAGACACAGATACGCAGTATTTT
NA	TRBV10-1	once	TRBJ1-1	CASGRGNTEAFF	TGCGCCAGCGGCAGGGGAAACACTGAAGCTTTCTTT
TRBD2	TRBV7-6	NA	TRBJ2-1	CASSLAPGTTYNEQFF	TGTGCCAGCAGCTTAGCCCCCGGGACTACATACAATGAGCAGTTCTTC
NA	TRBV10-3	few	TRBJ1-5	CAISETQTGDNQPQHF	TGTGCCATCAGTGAGACCCAGACAGGAGACAATCAGCCCCAGCATTTT
NA	TRBV5-4	NA	TRBJ1-1	CASSLELLNTEAFF	TGTGCCAGCAGCTTGGAACTGTTGAACACTGAAGCTTTCTTT
TRBD1	TRBV28	NA	TRBJ1-1	CASSGTGILPNTEAFF	TGTGCCAGCAGCGGGACAGGAATATTACCGAACACTGAAGCTTTCTTT
NA	TRBV29-1	NA	TRBJ1-4	CSVARVTNEKLFF	TGCAGCGTTGCCAGGGTGACTAATGAAAAACTGTTTTTT
NA	TRBV5-6	NA	TRBJ1-2	CASSLEDYGYTF	TGTGCCAGCAGCTTAGAGGACTATGGCTACACCTTC
TRBD2	TRBV29-1	NA	TRBJ2-3	CSVRTSGNTDTQYF	TGCAGCGTCAGGACTAGCGGAAACACAGATACGCAGTATTTT
NA	TRBV7-2	NA	TRBJ1-2	CASSLSVQSDGYTF	TGTGCCAGCAGCTTATCGGTACAGTCGGATGGCTACACCTTC
TRBD2	TRBV7-9	NA	TRBJ2-3	CASSPWTSGIYTQYF	TGTGCCAGCAGCCCCTGGACTAGCGGGATATATACGCAGTATTTT
NA	TRBV29-1	NA	TRBJ2-1	CSVEAQGNVGGFF	TGCAGCGTTGAAGCGCAAGGGAACGTAGGGGGGTTCTTC
NA	TRBV6-5	NA	TRBJ2-6	CASSYTGGANVLTF	TGTGCCAGCAGTTACACAGGTGGGGCCAACGTCCTGACTTTC
TRBD2	TRBV18	few	TRBJ2-1	CASSPQVAGGYNEQFF	TGTGCCAGCTCACCACAGGTAGCGGGAGGCTACAATGAGCAGTTCTTC
TRBD1	TRBV28	once	TRBJ1-5	CASSPRDRGDNQPQHF	TGTGCCAGCAGTCCCCGGGACAGGGGAGACAATCAGCCCCAGCATTTT
TRBD2	TRBV7-2	NA	TRBJ2-3	CASSFSLASSTDTQYF	TGTGCCAGCAGCTTCTCACTAGCGTCTAGCACAGATACGCAGTATTTT
NA	TRBV5-1	NA	TRBJ1-1	CASSLALGQPNTEAFF	TGCGCCAGCAGCTTGGCCTTAGGACAGCCGAACACTGAAGCTTTCTTT
TRBD1	TRBV12-5	NA	TRBJ1-5	CASGPDRGYQPQHF	TGTGCTAGTGGCCCTGACAGGGGGTATCAGCCCCAGCATTTT
TRBD1	TRBV11-2	NA	TRBJ2-1	CASSPLDRGGAYNEQFF	TGTGCCAGCAGCCCTCTGGACAGGGGAGGTGCCTACAATGAGCAGTTCTTC
TRBD1	TRBV5-1	NA	TRBJ2-2	CASTGTANTGELFF	TGCGCCAGCACCGGGACAGCGAACACCGGGGAGCTGTTTTTT
TRBD1	TRBV27	NA	TRBJ2-7	CASSLTTGASYEQYF	TGTGCCAGCAGTCTCACGACAGGGGCCTCCTACGAGCAGTACTTC
NA	TRBV7-2	few	TRBJ2-2	CASSRTGANTGELFF	TGTGCCAGCAGCCGCACCGGGGCGAACACCGGGGAGCTGTTTTTT
NA	TRBV7-2	NA	TRBJ2-3	CASSLGWVNQRDTQYF	TGTGCCAGCAGCTTAGGGTGGGTTAACCAGAGGGATACGCAGTATTTT
TRBD2	TRBV3-1/TRBV3-2	NA	TRBJ2-5	CASSPARTSGGETQYF	TGTGCCAGCAGCCCTGCGAGGACTAGCGGGGGAGAGACCCAGTACTTC
NA	TRBV24-1	NA	TRBJ1-2	CATSDSPNYGYTF	TGTGCCACTTCGGACAGCCCTAACTATGGCTACACCTTC
TRBD2	TRBV29-1	NA	TRBJ2-4	CSVAGSGGPKNIQYF	TGCAGCGTCGCCGGGAGCGGGGGGCCCAAAAACATTCAGTACTTC
NA	TRBV4-1	NA	TRBJ2-5	CASSRLSSGVFSQETQYF	TGCGCCAGCAGCCGATTGAGCTCGGGAGTTTTTTCACAAGAGACCCAGTACTTC
NA	TRBV3-1/TRBV3-2	few	TRBJ1-1	CASSPLSRQGTEAFF	TGTGCCAGCAGCCCCTTGTCCCGGCAGGGCACTGAAGCTTTCTTT
TRBD1	TRBV27	NA	TRBJ2-7	CASSYNPGTGRDEQYF	TGTGCCAGCAGCTACAACCCCGGGACAGGGAGGGACGAGCAGTACTTC
NA	TRBV7-3	NA	TRBJ2-3	CASSSRTGVGTDTQYF	TGTGCCAGCAGCTCAAGAACGGGAGTGGGCACAGATACGCAGTATTTT